The clone carrying this TCR beta chain was detected a few times. These data originate in a study of T-cell memory formation after mild COVID-19. A single record per CDR3 protein comes from TCRdb applying MiXCR to the 5' RACE reads. The sample consists of a few hundred thousand distinct CDR3 sequences, approximately 16% of them appearing once. Per germline, CDR1 DFQATT and CDR2 SNEGSKA (reference sequence). Trimming pared 3 bases from V and 0 bases from J, leaving 3 bases between. The CDR3 loop spans 13 amino acids. The chain recombines TRBV20-1 with TRBJ2-6; D remains unclear. The origin of this receptor is a man aged 18 to 30 who had mild COVID-19 (a few samples of this study predate the infection). Cell type and time point are not known. Sequencing was done on a sample of PBMCs or a T cell subset sorted from them (not recorded which). The CDR3 coding sequence is TGCAGTGCTAGCCCCTCTGGGGCCAACGTCCTGACTTTC. Amino acids: CSASPSGANVLTF.